The clone carrying this TCR beta chain was recorded a few times. What it recognizes is unknown. In the authors' workflow: Building a distant-metastasis classifier for papillary thyroid cancer drew on CDR3 differences across clinicopathological groups. TCRdb re-analyzed the PCR reads using MiXCR. The V and J calls reflect TCRdb's pipeline rather than the authors' work. The repertoire consists of roughly 20,000 clones, with 36% occurring once and the leading ten covering over 25%. This entry comes from a study of metastatic and nonmetastatic thyroid tumors. Turning to the study itself: Across peripheral blood and tumor or nodule tissue samples taken from malignant and benign thyroid patients, the repertoires were compared with one another. Broader study findings: Reported TCR beta diversity, measured in blood and tumor, was significantly higher for malignant thyroid tumors than for benign nodules.

All patients were untreated before thyroid surgery. The length of the CDR3 is 15 residues. Germline values: CDR1 MDHEN, CDR2 SYDVKM. Between the trimmed V and J ends, which lost 5 bases and 0 bases, there was a span of 8 bases. Input material: tumor tissue. The origin of this receptor is a female donor with papillary thyroid cancer or a benign thyroid nodule (not recorded which). Some clones in this sample may be carry-over from other donors' samples. The chain has TRBV28 and TRBJ1-6, with D maybe TRBD1 (5 bases). The CDR3 DNA reads as TGTGCCAGCAGTACAGGACCCTCCTATAATTCACCCCTCCACTTT. This gives the protein CASSTGPSYNSPLHF.